The 26 T cell receptor beta chains below were found in one sample sequenced in a study of blood T cell repertoires in COVID-19. Sequencing used immunoSEQ multiplex PCR; TCRdb keeps in-frame clones, though not all of them. This sample has tens of thousands of clones; about 83% occur once, and the top ten carry 5% to 7%. Sequenced: peripheral blood. Source of these receptors: an older woman with acute or convalescent COVID-19.

Only one count was recorded for this clone. This chain uses TRBV5-6 with TRBJ2-3; D might be TRBD1 (8 bases). Germline lookup yields CDR1 SGHDT and CDR2 YYEEEE. This CDR3 has 17 residues. V was cut by 4 bases and J by 2 bases, with 20 bases left in between. The CDR3 here is CASSLFQGAGDTDTQYF. CDR3 coding DNA: TGTGCCAGCAGCCTGTTCCAGGGGGCGGGGGACACAGATACGCAGTATTTT.

This clone has a handful of counts. V and J are TRBV6-5 and TRBJ1-1; the D gene is possibly TRBD1 (5 bases). This CDR3 is 16 amino acids long. Looked up from germline, CDR1 is MNHEY and CDR2 is SVGAGI. Trimming took off 2 bases at V and 5 bases at J, with 18 bases between the two ends. This chain's CDR3 is CASSYEPGTGGTEAFF. The CDR3 nucleotides read TGTGCCAGCAGTTACGAACCGGGGACGGGAGGGACTGAAGCTTTCTTT.

In DNA form, the CDR3 reads TGTGCCAGCAGCTTAGCCCTAGTAGATACGCAGTATTTT. Its protein product is CASSLALVDTQYF. The V gene is TRBV11-2, the J gene TRBJ2-3; no definite D call. Trimming took off 1 base at V and 5 bases at J, with 7 bases between the two ends. Germline-derived CDR1 and CDR2 are SGHAT and FQNNGV. CDR3 length equals 13 residues.

CDR3 DNA: TGTGCCAGCAGCCACGGGAGTAGCAATCAGCCCCAGCATTTT. It codes for CASSHGSSNQPQHF. This chain links TRBV6-6 with TRBJ1-5, with no clear D. Germline V gene data show CDR1 as MNHNY and CDR2 as SVGAGI (reference sequence). The CDR3 sequence is 14 residues long. The V end lost 6 bases, the J end lost 0 bases, and 9 bases lay between the germline ends.

The chain recombines TRBV12-3 or TRBV12-4 with TRBJ2-1, with 8 positions matching TRBD1. J gave up 6 bases and V 7 bases, and 5 bases lay outside the gene matches. The CDR3 spans 13 residues. The CDR3 nucleotides read TGTGCCAGCACCTCAGGACAGGGCAATGAGCAGTTCTTC. The encoded protein is CASTSGQGNEQFF.

The chain has TRBV4-1 and TRBJ2-5; D is perhaps TRBD2 (5 bases). Trimming pared 4 bases from V and 5 bases from J, leaving 20 bases between. CDR1 is MGHRA, CDR2 YSYEKL, per germline. CDR3 length equals 16 residues. This CDR3 is CASSPLSAAGGETQYF. CDR3 in DNA: TGCGCCAGCAGCCCGTTATCGGCGGCGGGCGGCGAGACCCAGTACTTC.

The V gene is TRBV30, the J gene TRBJ2-3, with TRBD2 identical over 15 bases. This CDR3 is built from 15 residues. V dropped 3 bases and J dropped 4; count of bases not matched to a gene: 2. Looked up from germline, CDR1 is GTSNPN and CDR2 is SVGIG (reference sequence). This chain's CDR3 is CAWRGLAGGPDTQYF. Here the CDR3 DNA reads TGTGCCTGGAGGGGACTAGCGGGGGGCCCAGATACGCAGTATTTT.

This sequence joins TRBV2 and TRBJ1-2; D remains ambiguous. Germline assignment: CDR1 SNHLY and CDR2 FYNNEI. Trimming shortened V by 7 bases and J by 8 bases, and 20 bases separated the two germline ends. The CDR3 is 14 amino acids. The CDR3 sequence: CASKEGKSLGGYTF. CDR3 nucleotides: TGTGCCAGCAAAGAGGGCAAGTCCCTAGGGGGCTACACCTTC.

CDR3 residues: CASRLGGQATEAFF. The CDR3 nucleotides are TGTGCCAGCAGGTTGGGGGGGCAGGCTACTGAAGCTTTCTTT. The chain is built from TRBV6-5 and TRBJ1-1; maybe TRBD1 (6 bases). Germline V CDR1 and CDR2: MNHEY, SVGAGI. V shed 6 bases and J shed 5 bases, with 16 bases lying between them. The CDR3 has 14 amino acids.

This clone was found once. The chain couples TRBV5-4 to TRBJ1-2, with a tentative D call TRBD1 (5 bases). The CDR3 loop spans 14 amino acids. Trimming took off 5 bases at V and 1 base at J, with 12 bases between the two ends. The germline gives CDR1 SGHNT, CDR2 YYREEE (reference sequence). CDR3 coding DNA: TGTGCCAGCAGGGAGGGACGGGGTAACTATGGCTACACCTTC. This gives the protein CASREGRGNYGYTF.

The chain employs TRBV20-1 and TRBJ2-3; TRBD2 is a possible D gene (5 bases). V lost 1 base to trimming and J lost 6 bases, with 5 bases between them. Germline V CDR1 and CDR2: DFQATT, SNEGSKA (reference sequence). The length of the CDR3 is 11 residues. CDR3 DNA: TGCAGTGCTAGAGTAGCGGATACGCAGTATTTT. It encodes CSARVADTQYF.

The genes are TRBV2 and TRBJ1-2; 8 bases align to TRBD1. The germline CDR1 and CDR2 sequences are SNHLY and FYNNEI. Trimming took 5 bases from V and 2 from J; bases not matched to a gene: 4. This CDR3 has 14 residues. The CDR3 coding sequence is TGTGCCAGCAGTTCTCGGACAGGGAACTATGGCTACACCTTC. Encoded protein: CASSSRTGNYGYTF.

J is TRBJ1-4 and V is TRBV10-3; a possible D gene is TRBD1 (6 bases). Germline V lookup: CDR1 ENHRY, CDR2 SYGVKD. The CDR3 runs to 14 residues. Trimming took 10 bases from V and 7 from J, leaving 19 bases between them. The CDR3 region has the DNA TGTGCCACGGGAGGGGGGGGCGGCGGTGAAAAACTGTTTTTT. Its protein product is CATGGGGGGEKLFF.

V gene TRBV7-7 combines with J gene TRBJ2-1; 8 nucleotides line up with TRBD2. Trimming cost V 1 base and J 6 bases; bases outside gene matches: 5. This CDR3 contains 15 residues. Germline V gives CDR1 SSHAT, CDR2 FNYEAQ (reference sequence). CDR3 region: CASSLGGGTSNEQFF. DNA of the CDR3: TGTGCCAGCAGCTTAGGCGGGGGGACGAGCAATGAGCAGTTCTTC.

The V gene is TRBV6-5, the J gene TRBJ1-2; D not resolved. The germline V gene has CDR1 MNHEY and CDR2 SVGAGI. V was trimmed by 5 bases and J by 7 bases, leaving 20 bases between them. This CDR3 has 15 amino acids. The CDR3 protein is CASSPTSVLGSGYTF. CDR3 in DNA: TGTGCCAGCAGTCCAACGAGCGTTTTGGGTAGTGGCTACACCTTC.

The chain joins TRBV2 to TRBJ1-2; D ambiguous. The V gene's germline CDR1 is SNHLY and CDR2 FYNNEI. V was cut by 0 bases and J by 7 bases, with 12 bases left in between. The CDR3 is 14 residues long. CDR3 protein: CASSEAAAVGGYTF. CDR3 in DNA: TGTGCCAGCAGTGAAGCGGCGGCAGTGGGTGGCTACACCTTC.

The rearrangement uses TRBV19 and TRBJ1-5; the D gene is possibly TRBD1 (5 bases). V shed 0 bases and J shed 2 bases, with 14 bases lying between them. From germline, CDR1 is LNHDA and CDR2 SQIVND (reference sequence). The CDR3 extends over 17 amino acids. CDR3 in amino acids: CASSIDREGTGNQPQHF. CDR3 DNA: TGTGCCAGTAGTATAGATCGGGAAGGGACTGGCAATCAGCCCCAGCATTTT.

The genes are TRBV27 and TRBJ1-5; TRBD1 matches at 8 bases. Per the germline V gene, CDR1 is MNHEY and CDR2 is SMNVEV (reference sequence). The junction had 9 bases not matched to a gene; V was cut back by 6 bases and J by 5 bases. This CDR3 region has 15 residues. CDR3 region: CASRFHGQGHQPQHF. As DNA, the CDR3 is TGTGCCAGCAGGTTCCACGGACAGGGCCATCAGCCCCAGCATTTT.

This clone was found once. The genes are TRBV29-1 and TRBJ2-5; D is possibly TRBD1 (6 bases). Germline CDR1 SQVTM, CDR2 ANQGSEA. The CDR3 covers 13 residues. Deletions cut 4 bases from V and 5 bases from J, with 14 bases between. The CDR3 region has the DNA TGCAGCGTTGGAGTGGGGGCTTGGGAGACCCAGTACTTC. This gives the protein CSVGVGAWETQYF.

This clone was seen a few times. The rearrangement links TRBV28 to TRBJ1-2; weak D call: TRBD1 (6 bases). V was cut by 6 bases and J by 4 bases, with 12 bases left in between. The CDR3 totals 13 residues. The germline CDR1 and CDR2 sequences are MDHEN and SYDVKM. CDR3 in amino acids: CASSPGDIYGYTF. In DNA, the CDR3 is TGTGCCAGCAGCCCAGGGGACATCTATGGCTACACCTTC.

V usage is TRBV20-1 and J usage is TRBJ1-1, with D unclear. Trimming removed 3 bases at V and 4 bases at J, with 3 bases between. The CDR3 is 10 residues long. Germline V lookup: CDR1 DFQATT, CDR2 SNEGSKA (reference sequence). This chain's CDR3 is CSASSTEAFF. CDR3 DNA: TGCAGTGCTAGCAGCACTGAAGCTTTCTTT.

This clone has a single count. The chain joins TRBV5-1 to TRBJ2-1; 15 bases align to TRBD2. After removal of 4 bases from V and 4 bases from J, the junction contained 3 bases not matched to a gene. Germline V gives CDR1 SGHRS, CDR2 YFSETQ. The CDR3 is 16 residues long. The CDR3 protein is CASSGTSGGTYNEQFF. CDR3 in DNA: TGCGCCAGCAGCGGGACTAGCGGGGGGACTTACAATGAGCAGTTCTTC.

The sample holds one count of this clone. The V call is TRBV5-4, the J call TRBJ1-1; 9 nucleotides match TRBD1. The CDR3 is 15 amino acids. J gave up 7 bases and V 0 bases, and 7 bases lay outside the gene matches. CDR1 SGHNT and CDR2 YYREEE come from the germline V gene (reference sequence). The CDR3: CASSLGQGGFGEAFF. In nucleotides, the CDR3 is TGTGCCAGCAGCTTGGGACAGGGGGGCTTTGGTGAAGCTTTCTTT.

This clone was counted ten times or more. The chain has TRBV5-1 and TRBJ2-5; a weak D match, TRBD2 (5 bases). V gave up 5 bases and J gave up 5 bases, with 16 bases separating them. There are 14 residues in the CDR3. Germline V gene lookup returns CDR1 SGHRS and CDR2 YFSETQ. The CDR3 here is CASRGALLWETQYF. CDR3 nucleotide sequence: TGCGCCAGCAGGGGAGCCCTCCTCTGGGAGACCCAGTACTTC.

The chain couples TRBV9 to TRBJ2-3, with 9 bases identical to TRBD1. The V segment lost 7 bases and the J segment 7 bases; nucleotides outside the gene matches: 10. The CDR3 extends over 14 amino acids. The germline V gene encodes CDR1 SGDLS and CDR2 YYNGEE. The CDR3 region is CASGRPGQGNTQYF. In nucleotides, the CDR3 is TGTGCCAGCGGGCGCCCGGGACAGGGCAATACGCAGTATTTT.

This clone appeared a single time. The chain has TRBV5-1 and TRBJ1-2, with 7 bases that match TRBD1. The CDR3 consists of 14 residues. J gave up 4 bases and V 4 bases, and 7 bases lay outside the gene matches. CDR1 and CDR2 from the germline V gene are SGHRS and YFSETQ. The CDR3 region has the DNA TGCGCCAGCAGCCAGGGGGACTTAAGCTATGGCTACACCTTC. Encoded protein: CASSQGDLSYGYTF.